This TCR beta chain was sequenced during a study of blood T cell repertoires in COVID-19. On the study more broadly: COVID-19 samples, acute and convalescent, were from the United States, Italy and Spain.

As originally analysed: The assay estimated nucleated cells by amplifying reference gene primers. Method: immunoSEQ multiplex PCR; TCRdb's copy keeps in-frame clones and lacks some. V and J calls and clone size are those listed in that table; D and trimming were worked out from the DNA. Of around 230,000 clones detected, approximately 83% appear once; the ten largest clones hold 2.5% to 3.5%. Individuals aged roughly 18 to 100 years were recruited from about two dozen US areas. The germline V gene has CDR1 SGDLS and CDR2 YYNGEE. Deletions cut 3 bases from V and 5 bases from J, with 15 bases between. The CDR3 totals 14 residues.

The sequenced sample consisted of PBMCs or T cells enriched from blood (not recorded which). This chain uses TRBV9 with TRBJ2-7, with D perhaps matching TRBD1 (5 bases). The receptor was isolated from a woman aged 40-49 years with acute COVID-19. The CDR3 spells CASSDGQADHEQYF. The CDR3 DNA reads TGTGCCAGCAGCGACGGACAAGCAGACCACGAGCAGTACTTC.